These 28 T cell receptor beta chains share one sample of origin, sequenced in a study of blood T cells in healthy people across ages (dated by TCRdb to 2015 to 2017). Library preparation was by 5' RACE. TCRdb shows the sequencer as Illumina HiSeq 2500. A second PCR of roughly 7 to 12 cycles was run with a J-beta primer mix and a sample-barcoded 5' primer. In TCRdb, the public reads were trimmed at Q25 with fastp and aligned with MiXCR, with productive beta chains retained. Identical CDR3 proteins give one entry, which carries the most common genes and DNA. A total of approximately 960,000 distinct CDR3 sequences appear in this sample, 25% to 35% of them only once. The ten largest clones take up 10% of the sample. This sample was shared with a second study, whose subject was T cells of mothers and their children.

Specimen: blood. These receptors came from a woman aged 35 to 49 in good health.

This chain links TRBV11-2 with TRBJ1-2, with a possible D match to TRBD1 (5 bases). The CDR3 totals 14 residues. V was pared by 2 bases and J by 4 bases, with 11 bases between. CDR1 is SGHAT and CDR2 is FQNNGV in the germline V gene. The CDR3 reads CASSLNRPFYGYTF. Here the CDR3 DNA reads TGTGCCAGCAGCTTAAACAGGCCTTTCTATGGCTACACCTTC.

The chain carries TRBV5-6 and TRBJ2-3; 9 bases map to TRBD2. The CDR3 totals 16 residues. Per germline, CDR1 SGHDT and CDR2 YYEEEE. J lost 2 bases, V lost 3 bases, and 7 bases had no gene match. The chain's CDR3 is CASSSPLAGITDTQYF. In DNA form, the CDR3 reads TGTGCCAGCAGCTCCCCCCTAGCGGGGATCACAGATACGCAGTATTTT.

At least ten counts were recorded for this clonotype. The rearrangement uses TRBV7-2 and TRBJ2-6; D unclear. Looked up from germline, CDR1 is SGHTA and CDR2 is FQGNSA. The CDR3 contains 13 residues. Trimming took 5 bases from V and 8 from J, leaving 10 bases between them. The CDR3 nucleotides are TGTGCCAGCAGCCTGATTCCTACCAACGTCCTGACTTTC. It is translated as CASSLIPTNVLTF. The variable domain in full, with the rest retrieved from reference TRBV7-2 and TRBJ2-6, is GAGVSQSPSNKVTEKGKDVELRCDPISGHTALYWYRQSLGQGLEFLIYFQGNSAPDKSGLPSDRFSAERTGGSVSTLTIQRTQQEDSAVYLCASSLIPTNVLTFGAGSRLTVL.

CDR3 sequence reads: CASSPSGESEQFF. CDR3 coding DNA: TGTGCCAGCAGTCCTTCCGGCGAATCGGAGCAGTTCTTC. The chain employs TRBV3-1 and TRBJ2-1; D is uncertain. Germline CDR1 and CDR2: LGHDT and YNNKEL (reference sequence). This CDR3 has 13 residues. The V end lost 6 bases, the J end lost 10 bases, and 16 bases lay between the germline ends.

The chain couples TRBV6-6 to TRBJ1-5, with TRBD1 as a possible D gene (6 bases). Germline lookup yields CDR1 MNHNY and CDR2 SVGAGI (reference sequence). The CDR3 has 15 amino acids. Trimming took 5 bases from V and 4 from J, leaving 15 bases between them. The CDR3 loop reads CASSQPGQGNQPQHF. The CDR3 region has the DNA TGTGCCAGCAGTCAGCCCGGGCAGGGGAATCAGCCCCAGCATTTT.

With regard to this clonotype: With a much larger clone just one base away, this may be a read error. The J gene is TRBJ2-4, the V gene TRBV7-2; D unresolved. CDR3 length: 13 residues. Between the trimmed V and J ends, which lost 5 bases and 13 bases, there was a span of 18 bases. Germline V gene lookup returns CDR1 SGHTA and CDR2 FQGNSA. The CDR3 here is CASSRFAANEQYF. In DNA, the CDR3 is TGTGCCAGCAGCCGATTTGCGGCGAATGAGCAGTACTTC.

The chain recombines TRBV28 with TRBJ1-4; D is unresolved. The V gene lost 6 bases and the J gene lost 1 base, with 9 bases spanning the gap. CDR3 size: 14 residues. Germline V lookup: CDR1 MDHEN, CDR2 SYDVKM. In DNA form, the CDR3 reads TGTGCCAGCAGGGGTATTAGAACTAATGAAAAACTGTTTTTT. Translating it yields CASRGIRTNEKLFF.

The chain employs TRBV27 and TRBJ2-4, with TRBD1 identical over 9 bases. The J call is uncertain, as TRBJ2-7 better fits the DNA end. This CDR3 has 18 amino acids. In germline, CDR1 is MNHEY, CDR2 SMNVEV (reference sequence). This CDR3 reads CASSLMGWGTGKIYEQYF. The CDR3 DNA reads as TGTGCCAGCAGTTTAATGGGCTGGGGGACAGGGAAAATTTACGAGCAGTACTTC.

This clonotype was counted between two and nine times. V usage is TRBV4-3 and J usage is TRBJ2-1; 10 bases are a match to TRBD2. This CDR3 has 17 residues. V shed 1 base and J 2 bases; nucleotides not matched to a gene: 5. Germline lookup yields CDR1 LGHNA and CDR2 YSLEER. The CDR3 region is CASSQGASGGPYNEQFF. The CDR3 DNA sequence: TGCGCCAGCAGCCAAGGTGCTAGCGGGGGCCCCTACAATGAGCAGTTCTTC.

This clonotype has only a few counts. V is TRBV7-8 and J is TRBJ1-1; no reliable D call. Germline loops: CDR1 SGHVS, CDR2 FQNEAQ. Trimming stripped 5 bases from V and 8 bases from J, with 12 bases between. This CDR3 region has 12 residues. The CDR3 reads CASSPGRAEAFF. Here the CDR3 DNA reads TGTGCCAGCAGCCCAGGTAGGGCAGAAGCTTTCTTT.

The genes are TRBV7-9 and TRBJ1-1, with 7 positions matching TRBD1. Unmatched junction bases numbered 9, after V lost 7 bases and J lost 4 bases. This CDR3 has 14 residues. CDR1 is SEHNR, CDR2 FQNEAQ, per germline (reference sequence). CDR3 in amino acids: CASIQQGWATEAFF. The CDR3 coding sequence is TGTGCCAGCATTCAACAGGGGTGGGCCACTGAAGCTTTCTTT.

This clonotype was recorded once. V is TRBV7-9 and J is TRBJ1-6, with D unresolved. V dropped 5 bases and J dropped 4 bases, with 15 bases sitting between them. Germline CDR1 SEHNR, CDR2 FQNEAQ (reference sequence). CDR3 length: 16 amino acids. The CDR3 here is CASSPPTAKYNSPLHF. In DNA, the CDR3 is TGTGCCAGCAGCCCCCCAACCGCGAAGTATAATTCACCCCTCCACTTT.

This clonotype was counted many times. The chain joins TRBV7-3 to TRBJ2-1; D tentatively reads TRBD1 or TRBD2 (5 bases each). The CDR3 length is 14 residues. The germline V gene has CDR1 SGHTA and CDR2 FQGTGA. Trimming took 5 bases from V and 7 from J, leaving 15 bases between them. In DNA, the CDR3 is TGTGCCAGCAGCATCGGATCGGGGCCGAATGAGCAGTTCTTC. It encodes CASSIGSGPNEQFF.

This clonotype was counted only a few times. The chain recombines TRBV28 with TRBJ2-7; 8 nucleotides line up with TRBD1. The CDR3 runs to 17 residues. V lost 6 bases to trimming and J lost 0 bases; unmatched junction nucleotides: 13. Per the germline V gene, CDR1 is MDHEN and CDR2 is SYDVKM. The CDR3: CASSPRMDRDSSYEQYF. CDR3 coding DNA: TGTGCCAGCAGCCCTCGAATGGACAGGGACAGCTCCTACGAGCAGTACTTC.

A few counts support this clonotype. The chain uses TRBV7-3 and TRBJ2-1; weak D call: TRBD1 (5 bases). Germline lookup yields CDR1 SGHTA and CDR2 FQGTGA. This CDR3 region has 15 residues. The V end was cut by 1 base, the J end by 2 bases, with 9 bases between. This CDR3 reads CASSLNTGTYNEQFF. CDR3 DNA: TGTGCCAGCAGCTTAAACACAGGTACCTACAATGAGCAGTTCTTC.

The chain links TRBV2 to TRBJ1-5; the match to TRBD1 covers 7 bases. The CDR3 contains 18 residues. The trim removed 0 bases at V and 2 bases at J, leaving 10 bases unmatched. The germline V gene encodes CDR1 SNHLY and CDR2 FYNNEI. The CDR3 coding sequence is TGTGCCAGCAGTGAAGCCCTCACAGGGGTAAAGGGCAATCAGCCCCAGCATTTT. Protein product: CASSEALTGVKGNQPQHF.

As concerns this clonotype: A much larger clonotype is one base distant, so this may be a read error. CDR3 in DNA: TGTGCCAGCAGCCGATGGGTGGCCTCCCCCTACGAGCAGTACTTC. Protein: CASSRWVASPYEQYF. The chain couples TRBV7-3 to TRBJ2-7, with D unresolved. The V gene's germline CDR1 is SGHTA and CDR2 FQGTGA. This CDR3 has 15 amino acids. The germline V and J ends were trimmed by 5 bases and 2 bases, with 16 bases remaining between them.

A word on this clonotype: This CDR3 fails to terminate in the conserved phenylalanine or tryptophan, so it likely reflects a read error. J is TRBJ1-2 and V is TRBV5-1, with D unclear. The CDR3 is made up of 13 amino acids. The germline V gene encodes CDR1 SGHRS and CDR2 YFSETQ. Trimming removed 0 bases from V and 2 bases from J, with 5 bases in between. The CDR3 DNA follows: TGCGCCAGCAGCTTGGGGGAGAACTATGGCTACACCGTC. It codes for CASSLGENYGYTV.

The chain employs TRBV3-1 and TRBJ1-2; TRBD1 matches at 7 bases. CDR1 is LGHDT, CDR2 YNNKEL, per germline (reference sequence). The CDR3 is 16 amino acids. V trimming: 0 bases; J trimming: 3 bases; junction bases outside the gene matches: 7. The CDR3 here is CASSQDPDRIYYGYTF. The CDR3 coding sequence is TGTGCCAGCAGCCAAGATCCGGACAGGATCTACTATGGCTACACCTTC.

This chain connects TRBV27 to TRBJ2-1; D may be TRBD2 (6 bases). V dropped 0 bases and J dropped 4 bases, with 16 bases sitting between them. From germline, CDR1 is MNHEY and CDR2 SMNVEV (reference sequence). CDR3 length: 17 residues. This CDR3 reads CASSLSLTQRAYNEQFF. In nucleotides, the CDR3 is TGTGCCAGCAGTTTATCCCTCACTCAGCGGGCTTACAATGAGCAGTTCTTC.

This clonotype was counted only a few times. The gene calls are TRBV5-1 and TRBJ2-5; D is undetermined. The V end lost 7 bases, the J end lost 2 bases, and 18 bases lay between the germline ends. The CDR3 is 15 residues long. Germline assignment: CDR1 SGHRS and CDR2 YFSETQ. CDR3 coding DNA: TGCGCCAGCGTCTTATCTTTGCCAGGACAAGAGACCCAGTACTTC. It encodes CASVLSLPGQETQYF.

The J gene is TRBJ2-1, the V gene TRBV9, with 10 bases identical to TRBD1. V was pared by 2 bases and J by 5 bases, with 1 base of the junction left unmatched. The CDR3 has 14 amino acids. The germline V gene has CDR1 SGDLS and CDR2 YYNGEE. The CDR3 here is CASSVGTGDNEQFF. CDR3 in DNA: TGTGCCAGCAGCGTGGGGACAGGGGACAATGAGCAGTTCTTC.

The table lists this clonotype with a few counts. The chain combines TRBV12-3 or TRBV12-4 with TRBJ1-2, with 8 bases lining up with TRBD1. V gave up 6 bases and J gave up 8 bases; unmatched junction bases: 5. This CDR3 region has 12 residues. The CDR3 nucleotides read TGTGCCAGCAGGGGGACAGGTTGGGGCTACACCTTC. This translates into CASRGTGWGYTF.

Note on this clonotype: One base away lies a much larger clone, so this may be a sequencing read error. This chain uses TRBV7-2 with TRBJ2-1, with 8 nucleotides matching TRBD2. Looked up from germline, CDR1 is SGHTA and CDR2 is FQGNSA. Trimming took 5 bases from V and 8 from J; bases not matched to a gene: 11. This CDR3 is 15 amino acids long. The CDR3 nucleotides read TGTACCAGCAGCCATAAATACGGGGGGGTAGATGAGCAGTTCTTC. It codes for CTSSHKYGGVDEQFF.

This clonotype was seen a few times. V is TRBV7-6 and J is TRBJ1-4; D not resolved. Germline CDR1 reads SGHVS; CDR2 reads FNYEAQ. This CDR3 has 16 residues. The V end lost 0 bases, the J end lost 6 bases, and 14 bases lay between the germline ends. CDR3 amino acids: CASSLASGRGDEKLFF. For the CDR3, the DNA is TGTGCCAGCAGCTTAGCTTCGGGGAGAGGCGATGAAAAACTGTTTTTT.

Only a few counts were recorded for this clonotype. This rearrangement joins TRBV28 to TRBJ2-4; D ambiguous. The DNA end lines up better with TRBJ2-7; the J call may be wrong. The germline V gene encodes CDR1 MDHEN and CDR2 SYDVKM. There are 12 residues in the CDR3. The CDR3 DNA follows: TGTGCCAGCAGTTTCCGTCTCGCCGAGCAGTACTTC. Protein product: CASSFRLAEQYF.

This clonotype was counted a few times. The V call is TRBV18, the J call TRBJ2-5; D call uncertain. In germline, CDR1 is KGHSH, CDR2 LQKENI. The V and J ends lost 2 bases and 3 bases respectively, with 7 bases between them. CDR3 length: 13 amino acids. CDR3 bases: TGTGCCAGCTCACCAAGGGCAAAAGAGACCCAGTACTTC. It translates to CASSPRAKETQYF.

This clonotype appeared a few times. A much larger clone differs from this one at a single base, so this may be a read error. V usage is TRBV7-2 and J usage is TRBJ2-1; D gene ambiguous. CDR1 and CDR2 from the germline V gene are SGHTA and FQGNSA. The CDR3 is made up of 14 amino acids. The CDR3 DNA is TGTGCCAGCAGCTTATCGGCATCCTACAATGGGCAGTTCTTC. Amino acids: CASSLSASYNGQFF.